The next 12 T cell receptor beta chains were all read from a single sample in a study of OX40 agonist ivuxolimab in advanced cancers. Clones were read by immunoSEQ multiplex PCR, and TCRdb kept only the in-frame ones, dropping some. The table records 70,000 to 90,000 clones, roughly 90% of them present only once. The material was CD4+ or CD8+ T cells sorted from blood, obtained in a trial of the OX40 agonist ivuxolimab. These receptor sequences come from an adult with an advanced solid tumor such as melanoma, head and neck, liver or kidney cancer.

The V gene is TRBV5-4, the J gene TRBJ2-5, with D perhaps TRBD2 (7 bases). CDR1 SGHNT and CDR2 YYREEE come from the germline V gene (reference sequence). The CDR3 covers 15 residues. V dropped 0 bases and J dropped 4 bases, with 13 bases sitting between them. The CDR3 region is CASSLGRRGGETQYF. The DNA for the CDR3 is TGTGCCAGCAGCTTGGGTAGGAGGGGGGGAGAGACCCAGTACTTC.

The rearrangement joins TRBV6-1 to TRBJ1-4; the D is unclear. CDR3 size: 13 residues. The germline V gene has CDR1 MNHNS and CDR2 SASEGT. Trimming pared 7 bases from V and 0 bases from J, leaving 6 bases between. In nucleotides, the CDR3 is TGTGCCAGCATGGTTGCAACTAATGAAAAACTGTTTTTT. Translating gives CASMVATNEKLFF.

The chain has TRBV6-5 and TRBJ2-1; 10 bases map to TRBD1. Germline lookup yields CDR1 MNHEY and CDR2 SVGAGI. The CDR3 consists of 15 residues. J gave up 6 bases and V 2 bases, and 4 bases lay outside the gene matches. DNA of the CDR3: TGTGCCAGCAGTTACAGACAGGGGGCGCGCAATGAGCAGTTCTTC. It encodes CASSYRQGARNEQFF.

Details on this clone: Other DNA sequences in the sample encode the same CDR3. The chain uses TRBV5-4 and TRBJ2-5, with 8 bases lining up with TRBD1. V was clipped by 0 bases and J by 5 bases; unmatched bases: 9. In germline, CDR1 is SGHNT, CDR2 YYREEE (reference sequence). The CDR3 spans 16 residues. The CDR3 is CASSLGLQGASETQYF. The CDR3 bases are TGTGCCAGCAGCTTGGGATTGCAGGGGGCGTCGGAGACCCAGTACTTC.

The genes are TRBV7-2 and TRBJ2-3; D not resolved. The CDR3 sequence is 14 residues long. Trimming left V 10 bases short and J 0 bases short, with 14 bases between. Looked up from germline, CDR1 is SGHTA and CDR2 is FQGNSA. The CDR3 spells CATKKDPSTDTQYF. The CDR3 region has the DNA TGTGCCACCAAGAAGGACCCTAGCACAGATACGCAGTATTTT. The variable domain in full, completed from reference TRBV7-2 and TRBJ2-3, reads GAGVSQSPSNKVTEKGKDVELRCDPISGHTALYWYRQSLGQGLEFLIYFQGNSAPDKSGLPSDRFSAERTGGSVSTLTIQRTQQEDSAVYLCATKKDPSTDTQYFGPGTRLTVL.

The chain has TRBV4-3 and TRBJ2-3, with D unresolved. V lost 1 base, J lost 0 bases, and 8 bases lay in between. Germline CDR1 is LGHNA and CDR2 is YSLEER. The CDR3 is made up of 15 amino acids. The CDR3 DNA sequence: TGCGCCAGCAGCCAAGGACCTACTAGCACAGATACGCAGTATTTT. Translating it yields CASSQGPTSTDTQYF.

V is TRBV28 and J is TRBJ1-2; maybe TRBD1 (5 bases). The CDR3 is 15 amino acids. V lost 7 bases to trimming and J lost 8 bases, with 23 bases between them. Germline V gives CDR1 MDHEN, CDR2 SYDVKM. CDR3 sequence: CASIERDPGVAGYTF. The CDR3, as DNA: TGTGCCAGCATCGAACGGGACCCAGGTGTCGCGGGCTACACCTTC.

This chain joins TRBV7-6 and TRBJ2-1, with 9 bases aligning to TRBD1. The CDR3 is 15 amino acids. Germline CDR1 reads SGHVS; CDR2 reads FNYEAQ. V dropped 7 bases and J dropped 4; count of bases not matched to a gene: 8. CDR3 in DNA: TGTGCCAGCATCCCCGGGACAGGGTCGTACAATGAGCAGTTCTTC. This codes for CASIPGTGSYNEQFF.

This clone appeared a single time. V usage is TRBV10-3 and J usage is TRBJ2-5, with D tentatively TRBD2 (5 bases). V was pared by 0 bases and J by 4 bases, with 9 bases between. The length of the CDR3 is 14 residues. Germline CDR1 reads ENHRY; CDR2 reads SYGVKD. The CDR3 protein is CAISESRAVETQYF. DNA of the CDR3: TGTGCCATCAGTGAGTCGAGGGCCGTAGAGACCCAGTACTTC.

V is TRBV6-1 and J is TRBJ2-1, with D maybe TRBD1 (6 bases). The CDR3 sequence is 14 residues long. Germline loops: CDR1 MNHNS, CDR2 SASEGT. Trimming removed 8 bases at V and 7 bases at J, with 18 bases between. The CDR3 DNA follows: TGTGCCAGCTTTGGGGGCCCTCCGGGTAATGAGCAGTTCTTC. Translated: CASFGGPPGNEQFF.

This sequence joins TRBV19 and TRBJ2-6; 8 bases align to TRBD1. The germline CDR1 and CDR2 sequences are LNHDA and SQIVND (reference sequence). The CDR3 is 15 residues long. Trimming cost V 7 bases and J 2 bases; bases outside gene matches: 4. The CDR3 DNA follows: TGTGCCAGTACGGTACAGGGGGCTGGGGCCAACGTCCTGACTTTC. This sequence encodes CASTVQGAGANVLTF.

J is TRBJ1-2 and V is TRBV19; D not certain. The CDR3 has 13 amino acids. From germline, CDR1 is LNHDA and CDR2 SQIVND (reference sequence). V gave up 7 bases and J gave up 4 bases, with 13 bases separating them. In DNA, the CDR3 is TGTGCCAGTAATGACTTGCAGACCTATGGCTACACCTTC. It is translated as CASNDLQTYGYTF.